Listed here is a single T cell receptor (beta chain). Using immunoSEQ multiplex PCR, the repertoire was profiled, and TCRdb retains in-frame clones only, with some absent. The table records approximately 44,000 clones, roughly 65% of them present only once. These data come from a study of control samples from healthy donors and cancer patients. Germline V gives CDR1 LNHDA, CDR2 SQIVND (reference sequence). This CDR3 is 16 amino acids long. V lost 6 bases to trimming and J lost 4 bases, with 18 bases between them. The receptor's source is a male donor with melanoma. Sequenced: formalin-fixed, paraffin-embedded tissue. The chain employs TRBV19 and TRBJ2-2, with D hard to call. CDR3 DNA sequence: TGTGCCAGTAGCCTTATTTTAGCACTCGGCACCGGGGAGCTGTTTTTT. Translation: CASSLILALGTGELFF.